This TCR beta chain originates from a study of memory B cells and T cells in multiple sclerosis. Here immunoSEQ multiplex PCR was the method, and the copy in TCRdb shows in-frame clones only, minus some. Of under 50,000 clones listed, roughly 80% are singletons. Separate sequencing covered autoproliferating (CFSE-dim) and non-proliferating (CFSE-high) T cells from stimulus-free culture. Cultures began with fewer than 5.5x10^7 CFSE-labeled PBMCs, unstimulated for 6 to 7 days, with replicate wells pooled. CFSE at approximately 0.5 uM labeled the PBMCs, which were then cultured unstimulated. Notes on this clone: Its antigen is unidentified.

The CDR3 runs to 13 residues. Trimming cost V 5 bases and J 1 base; bases outside gene matches: 1. Per the germline V gene, CDR1 is SGHNT and CDR2 is YENEEA. General observations from the study: Compartments had unequal clone-set sizes, affecting shared clonotype counts.

The rearrangement links TRBV11-3 to TRBJ2-5, with 7 bases identical to TRBD2. The source material was PBMCs from blood kept in culture. The source of this sequence is a human donor with multiple sclerosis. CDR3 nucleotide sequence: TGTGCCAGCAGCCGGACTAGCCAAGAGACCCAGTACTTC. Its translation is CASSRTSQETQYF.